Detailed here is one TCR beta chain. Its cognate antigen has yet to be identified. Nothing much larger sits one base from this clone, and base qualities are not available. The sample is drawn from a study of blood T cell repertoires in COVID-19 (dated by TCRdb to 2019 to 2021). About the investigation overall: Samples covering the acute and convalescent phases of COVID-19 were provided by collaborators in the United States, Italy and Spain. The material from the prospective study consisted of cDNA or gDNA derived from T cells, B-cell-depleted T cells, or PBMCs. Samples were obtained from the ongoing ImmuneRACE study (first 160 participants) and from approximately 1,200 subjects provided by 6 global collaborators. Sample metadata almost always included a de-identified subject ID, COVID-19 status, age in years and sex. A freely available public database, intended as a resource for researchers studying the immune response to SARS-CoV-2, is where the repertoires were released. Deeply sampled blood TCRbeta repertoires from subjects exposed to, actively infected with, or recovered from COVID-19 were included in the dataset. HLA class I and class II types, where available, came from metadata supplied by the sample provider rather than from assay-based typing. What the authors observed across the whole study: How much clinical and demographic metadata was included differed by source and by participant, and the metadata was provided uncurated.

Relative to germline, V is missing 6 bases and J is missing 1 base, with 4 bases of the junction outside any gene match. From its cysteine to its phenylalanine, the CDR3 spans 15 amino acids. Only CDR3 DNA remains: 45 bases, in frame from the first base. The germline V gene provides CDR1 MRHNA and CDR2 SNTAGT. Whole blood was collected in K2EDTA tubes by collaborating institutions according to the institutions' own protocols. Collaborator samples were shipped for TCRbeta analysis as frozen whole blood, isolated PBMCs, or DNA extracted from either sample type. The immunoSEQ Assay, a bias-controlled multiplex PCR, was used to amplify TCRbeta CDR3 regions from genomic DNA. The authors' analysis ran thus. Nucleated cell counts per sample were estimated from amplification of reference gene primers within the assay. To quantify the absolute abundance of each unique TCRbeta CDR3 rearrangement, sequence reads were collapsed and filtered. For each sample, productive Simpson clonality was calculated by taking the square root of Simpson's diversity index across productive rearrangements. The immuneACCESS repertoire file appears here via TCRdb, limited to in-frame rearrangements. These files lack a portion of the clones; in checked studies, under half of the deficit traces to unresolved V genes, and the cause of the others is not known. The V and J calls and clone size were taken over from that table, and D and trimming were inferred from the DNA. Counted in this sample were 190,000 or so clones; more than 70% of them appeared once. In total, the top ten clones hold roughly 2.6% of the sample.

Sequencing input: peripheral blood. In this chain, TRBV6-4 is recombined with TRBJ2-2, with 8 bases matching TRBD1. This receptor was taken from a man aged 35-49 years with active or convalescent COVID-19. CDR3 loop: CASSDRGLNTGELFF. The sequenced DNA: TGTGCCAGCAGCGACAGGGGACTGAACACCGGGGAGCTGTTTTTT.